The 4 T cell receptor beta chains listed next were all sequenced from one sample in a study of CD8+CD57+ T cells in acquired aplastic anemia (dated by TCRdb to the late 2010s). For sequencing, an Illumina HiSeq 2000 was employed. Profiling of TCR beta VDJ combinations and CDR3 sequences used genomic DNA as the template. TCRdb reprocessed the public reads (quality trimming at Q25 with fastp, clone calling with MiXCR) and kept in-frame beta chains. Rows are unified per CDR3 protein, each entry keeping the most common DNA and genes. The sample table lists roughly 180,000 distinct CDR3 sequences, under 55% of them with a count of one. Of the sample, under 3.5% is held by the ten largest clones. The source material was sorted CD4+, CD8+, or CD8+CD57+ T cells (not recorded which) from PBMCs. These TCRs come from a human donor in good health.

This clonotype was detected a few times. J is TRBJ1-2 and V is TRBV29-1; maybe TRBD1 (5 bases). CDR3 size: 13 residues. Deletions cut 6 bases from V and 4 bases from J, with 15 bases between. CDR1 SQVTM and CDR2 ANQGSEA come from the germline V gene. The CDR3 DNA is TGCAGCGTAATCGGGGCCGACTCCTATGGCTACACCTTC. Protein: CSVIGADSYGYTF. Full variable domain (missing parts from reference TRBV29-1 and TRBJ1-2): SAVISQKPSRDICQRGTSLTIQCQVDSQVTMMFWYRQQPGQSLTLIATANQGSEATYESGFVIDKFPISRPNLTFSTLTVSNMSPEDSSIYLCSVIGADSYGYTFGSGTRLTVV.

The CDR3 nucleotides read TGCGCCAGCAGTGAGTTTGCGGGAGTTGTCTACGAGCAGTACTTC. Encoded protein: CASSEFAGVVYEQYF. The V gene is TRBV10-2, the J gene TRBJ2-7; 7 nucleotides agree with TRBD2. Germline CDR1 reads WSHSY; CDR2 reads SAAADI. J lost 3 bases, V lost 1 base, and 6 bases had no gene match. CDR3 length: 15 amino acids.

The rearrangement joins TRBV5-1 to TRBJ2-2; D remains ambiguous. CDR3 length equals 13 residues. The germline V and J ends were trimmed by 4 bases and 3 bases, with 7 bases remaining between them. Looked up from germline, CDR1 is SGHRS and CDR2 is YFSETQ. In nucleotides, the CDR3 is TGCGCCAGCAGCAGATTTGACACCGGGGAGCTGTTTTTT. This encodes CASSRFDTGELFF.

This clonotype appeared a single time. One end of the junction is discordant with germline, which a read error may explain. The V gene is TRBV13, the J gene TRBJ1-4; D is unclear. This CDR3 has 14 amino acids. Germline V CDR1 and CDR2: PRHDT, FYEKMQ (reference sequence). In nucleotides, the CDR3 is TGTACCAGCAGCTTGGCAGGCGACAATGAAAAACTGTTTTTT. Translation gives CTSSLAGDNEKLFF.